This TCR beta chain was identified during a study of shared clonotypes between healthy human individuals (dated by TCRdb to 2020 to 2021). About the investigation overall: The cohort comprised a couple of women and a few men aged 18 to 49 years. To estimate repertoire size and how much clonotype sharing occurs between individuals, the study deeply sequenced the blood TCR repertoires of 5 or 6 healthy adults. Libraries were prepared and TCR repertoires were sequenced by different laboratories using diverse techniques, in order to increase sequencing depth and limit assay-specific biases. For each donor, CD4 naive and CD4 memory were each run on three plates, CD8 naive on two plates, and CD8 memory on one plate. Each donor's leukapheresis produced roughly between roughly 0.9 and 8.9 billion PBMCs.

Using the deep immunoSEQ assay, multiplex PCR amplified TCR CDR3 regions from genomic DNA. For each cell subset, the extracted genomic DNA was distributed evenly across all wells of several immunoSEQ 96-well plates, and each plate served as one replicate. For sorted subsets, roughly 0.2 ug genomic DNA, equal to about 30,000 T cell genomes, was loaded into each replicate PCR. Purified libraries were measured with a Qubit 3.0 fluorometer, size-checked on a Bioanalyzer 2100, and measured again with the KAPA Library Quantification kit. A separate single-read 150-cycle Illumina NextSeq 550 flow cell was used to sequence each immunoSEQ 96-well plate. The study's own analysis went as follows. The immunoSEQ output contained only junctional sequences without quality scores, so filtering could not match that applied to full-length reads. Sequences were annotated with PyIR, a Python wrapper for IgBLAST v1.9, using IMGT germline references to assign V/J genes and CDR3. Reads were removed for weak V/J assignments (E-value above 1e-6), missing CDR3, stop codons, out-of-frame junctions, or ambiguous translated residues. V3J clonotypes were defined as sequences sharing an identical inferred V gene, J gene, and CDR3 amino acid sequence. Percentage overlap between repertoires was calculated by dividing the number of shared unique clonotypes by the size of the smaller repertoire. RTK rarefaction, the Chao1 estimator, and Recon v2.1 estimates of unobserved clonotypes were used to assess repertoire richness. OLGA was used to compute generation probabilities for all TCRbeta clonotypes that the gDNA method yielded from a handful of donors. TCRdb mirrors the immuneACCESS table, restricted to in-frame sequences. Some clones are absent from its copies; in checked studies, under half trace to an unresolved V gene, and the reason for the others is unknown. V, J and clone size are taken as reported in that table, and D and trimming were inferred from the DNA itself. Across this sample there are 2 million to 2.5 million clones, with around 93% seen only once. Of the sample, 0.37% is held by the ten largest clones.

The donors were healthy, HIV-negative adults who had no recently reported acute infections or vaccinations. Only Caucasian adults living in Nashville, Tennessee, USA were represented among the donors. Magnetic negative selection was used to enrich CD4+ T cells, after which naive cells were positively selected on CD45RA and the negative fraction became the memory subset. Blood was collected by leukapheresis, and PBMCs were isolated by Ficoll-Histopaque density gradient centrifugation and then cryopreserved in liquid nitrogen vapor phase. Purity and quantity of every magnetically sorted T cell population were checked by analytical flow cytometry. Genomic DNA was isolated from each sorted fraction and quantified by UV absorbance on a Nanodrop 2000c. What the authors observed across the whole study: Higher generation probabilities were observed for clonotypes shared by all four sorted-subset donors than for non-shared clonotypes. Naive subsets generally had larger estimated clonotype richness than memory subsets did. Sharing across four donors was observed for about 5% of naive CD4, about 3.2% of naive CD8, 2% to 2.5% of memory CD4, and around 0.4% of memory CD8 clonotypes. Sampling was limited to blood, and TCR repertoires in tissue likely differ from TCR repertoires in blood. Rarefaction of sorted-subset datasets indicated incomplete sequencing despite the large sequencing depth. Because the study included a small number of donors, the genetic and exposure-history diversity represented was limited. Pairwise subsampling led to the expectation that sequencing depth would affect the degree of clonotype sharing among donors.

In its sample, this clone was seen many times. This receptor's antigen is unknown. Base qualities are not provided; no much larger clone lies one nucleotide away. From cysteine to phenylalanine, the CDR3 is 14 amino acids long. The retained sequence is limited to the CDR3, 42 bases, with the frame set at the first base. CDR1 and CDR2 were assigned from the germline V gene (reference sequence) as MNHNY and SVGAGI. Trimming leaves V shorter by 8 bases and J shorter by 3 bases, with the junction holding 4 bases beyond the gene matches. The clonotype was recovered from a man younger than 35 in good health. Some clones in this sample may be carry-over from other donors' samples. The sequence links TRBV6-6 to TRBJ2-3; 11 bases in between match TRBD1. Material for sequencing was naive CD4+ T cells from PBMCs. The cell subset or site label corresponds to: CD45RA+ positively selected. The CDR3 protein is CASARDRGTDTQYF. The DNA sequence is TGTGCCAGCGCTAGGGACAGGGGGACAGATACGCAGTATTTT.